The rows below give T cell receptor beta chains drawn from one sample of a study of blood T cell repertoires in COVID-19. This table comes from immunoSEQ multiplex PCR, and its TCRdb copy is limited to in-frame clones, with some not included. The data hold about 170,000 clones, with roughly 84% observed a single time. The source material was peripheral blood. Every receptor here comes from a woman aged 70 to 79 with COVID-19, enrolled during active disease. Both conserved end residues are part of each CDR3. The order of the fields is D gene, V gene, clone size, J gene, CDR3 DNA, CDR3 protein. D genes are given only for firm matches. Clone size is shown for a subset of rows, as once, few, many or a class of expanded clone.

>NA|TRBV15|NA|TRBJ1-6
TGTGCCACAGGTACTTCAGGTTTCAATTCACCCCTCCACTTT
CATGTSGFNSPLHF
>TRBD2|TRBV5-4|NA|TRBJ2-1
TGTGCCAGCAGTATCGCGGGGGGGCCGCGCAATGAGCAGTTCTTC
CASSIAGGPRNEQFF
>NA|TRBV13|NA|TRBJ2-2
TGTGCCAGCAGCCTCGGCACCGGGGAGCTGTTTTTT
CASSLGTGELFF
>NA|TRBV12-5|NA|TRBJ1-4
TGTGCTAGTGGCCCCAAGGGGAGCTGGGGGGTGAATGAAAAACTGTTTTTT
CASGPKGSWGVNEKLFF
>TRBD2|TRBV19|NA|TRBJ2-3
TGTGCCAGTAGTATAGGAACTAGCGGGGGACTGAACACAGATACGCAGTATTTT
CASSIGTSGGLNTDTQYF
>TRBD1|TRBV15|NA|TRBJ1-1
TGTGCCACCAGCAGAGGGGGACAGGGGGCGGCGCGGAACACTGAAGCTTTCTTT
CATSRGGQGAARNTEAFF
>NA|TRBV5-1|NA|TRBJ1-2
TGCGCCAGCAGCTTTCGGGTGGGCTATGGCTACACCTTC
CASSFRVGYGYTF
>NA|TRBV27|NA|TRBJ2-7
TGTGCCAGCAGATTTAAAGTTGGAGGATACGAGCAGTACTTC
CASRFKVGGYEQYF
>NA|TRBV5-6|NA|TRBJ1-5
TGTGCCAGCAGCTTGCCAGGGGGCAATCAGCCCCAGCATTTT
CASSLPGGNQPQHF
>TRBD1|TRBV29-1|NA|TRBJ1-2
TGCAGCGTAGAAAACCCGGGACAGAACTATGGCTACACCTTC
CSVENPGQNYGYTF
>NA|TRBV30|NA|TRBJ1-1
TGTGCCTGGAGTGAAGATGCGGTGACTGAAGCTTTCTTT
CAWSEDAVTEAFF
>TRBD2|TRBV5-1|NA|TRBJ2-1
TGCGCCAGCAGCGTTAGCGGGGGTCATGAGCAGTTCTTC
CASSVSGGHEQFF
>NA|TRBV24-1|NA|TRBJ1-1
TGTGCCACCAGCGAGACGGGCACTGAAGCTTTCTTT
CATSETGTEAFF
>TRBD2|TRBV28|once|TRBJ2-2
TGTGCCAGCAGCCAATTATTGCTAGCGGGGGTCACCGGGGAGCTGTTTTTT
CASSQLLLAGVTGELFF
>TRBD2|TRBV5-1|NA|TRBJ2-5
TGCGCCAGCAGCGGACTAGTTGAAGAGACCCAGTACTTC
CASSGLVEETQYF
>NA|TRBV10-3|NA|TRBJ1-1
TGTGCCACCCTTTTTTCAGTGAACACTGAAGCTTTCTTT
CATLFSVNTEAFF
>NA|TRBV14|NA|TRBJ2-1
TGTGCCAGCAGCCAATTAGGGAGTGCCCTAAATGAGCAGTTCTTC
CASSQLGSALNEQFF
>NA|TRBV30|NA|TRBJ2-5
TGTGCCTGGAGTGCGCAAGAGACCCAGTACTTC
CAWSAQETQYF
>NA|TRBV5-1|NA|TRBJ2-1
TGCGCCAGCAGCCCATTCCCGAGCTCCTACAATGAGCAGTTCTTC
CASSPFPSSYNEQFF
>NA|TRBV7-9|NA|TRBJ1-1
TGTGCCAGCAGCTTAGCTGGGGGCAGTGAAGCTTTCTTT
CASSLAGGSEAFF
>NA|TRBV18|few|TRBJ1-4
TGTGCCAGCTCACCAGTCACGGGGGAAAAACTGTTTTTT
CASSPVTGEKLFF
>NA|TRBV7-8|NA|TRBJ1-1
TGTGCCAGCAGCTTATCTACAGGGACCACTGAAGCTTTCTTT
CASSLSTGTTEAFF
>NA|TRBV27|NA|TRBJ1-2
TGTGCCAGCGGGTTGACAGCTGATGGCTACACCTTC
CASGLTADGYTF
>NA|TRBV30|NA|TRBJ1-1
TGTGCCTGGAGCTCCACAGGGACGCCTTTCTTT
CAWSSTGTPFF
>NA|TRBV19|NA|TRBJ1-4
TGTGCCAGTAGTATGTCTCCGACAATCACTAATGAAAAACTGTTTTTT
CASSMSPTITNEKLFF
>NA|TRBV6-5|NA|TRBJ1-1
TGTGCCAGCAGTTACTCTACAGGGCTAGCTTTCTTT
CASSYSTGLAFF
>NA|TRBV4-1|NA|TRBJ2-3
TGCGCCAGCAGCCAAGGGCGGATTCCTAGCACAGATACGCAGTATTTT
CASSQGRIPSTDTQYF
>NA|TRBV11-3|once|TRBJ2-1
TGTGCCAGCTTCTCGGAGCCGGGTCAAGATGAGCAGTTCTTC
CASFSEPGQDEQFF
>NA|TRBV20-1|NA|TRBJ1-1
TGCAGTGCTAGTCGGAGAATGAACACTGAAGCTTTCTTT
CSASRRMNTEAFF
>NA|TRBV19|NA|TRBJ1-1
TGTGCCAGTAGAAAAGGGGGCACTGAAGCTTTCTTT
CASRKGGTEAFF
>NA|TRBV30|NA|TRBJ1-1
TGTGCCTGGAGTCTAGACAGTACCCAAGCTTTCTTT
CAWSLDSTQAFF
>TRBD2|TRBV5-6|NA|TRBJ2-3
TGTGCCAGCAGCTTGGTTTTAGCGGGAACTGGGGAAACAGATACGCAGTATTTT
CASSLVLAGTGETDTQYF
>TRBD2|TRBV24-1|few|TRBJ2-7
TGTGCCACTGAGGGACTAGCTCGCGAGCAGTACTTC
CATEGLAREQYF
>TRBD1|TRBV12-3/TRBV12-4|NA|TRBJ1-2
TGTGCCAGCAGTGGTGGACAGGCCGCCCGAAGGTTC
CASSGGQAARRF
>NA|TRBV12-3/TRBV12-4|NA|TRBJ2-5
TGTGCCAGCATGTCCTCAGGCAAGACCCAGTACTTC
CASMSSGKTQYF
>NA|TRBV3-1/TRBV3-2|few|TRBJ2-7
TGTGCCAGCAGCAAGGGGTCCCTCGATTCTCCCCACGAGCAGTACTTC
CASSKGSLDSPHEQYF
>TRBD2|TRBV11-1|NA|TRBJ2-7
TGTGCCAGCAGCTTACGGACTAGCGGGAGGACGTACGAGCAGTACTTC
CASSLRTSGRTYEQYF
>NA|TRBV9|NA|TRBJ2-1
TGTGCCAGCAGCGTAGTCCCTTCGGTGAATGAGCAGTTCTTC
CASSVVPSVNEQFF
>NA|TRBV3-1/TRBV3-2|NA|TRBJ2-3
TGTGCCAGCAGCCAATACTTTGGTAATACGCAGTATTTT
CASSQYFGNTQYF
>NA|TRBV2|NA|TRBJ1-4
TGTGCCAGCAGGGCTAGCTTCAATGAAAAACTGTTTTTT
CASRASFNEKLFF
>TRBD1|TRBV7-2|NA|TRBJ2-1
TGTGCCAGCAGCCCTATTCCGGGACAGTGGATCAATGAGCAGTTCTTC
CASSPIPGQWINEQFF
>TRBD1|TRBV28|NA|TRBJ1-1
TGTGCCAGCAGGCCCCGGGACAGAAGGAGGGAAGCTTTCTTT
CASRPRDRRREAFF
>TRBD2|TRBV9|NA|TRBJ2-3
TGTGCCAGCAGCGCAGACCCTCCGGGACTAGTTAGAGATACGCAGTATTTT
CASSADPPGLVRDTQYF
>NA|TRBV5-4|NA|TRBJ1-5
TGTGCCAGCAGCTTTACCGGCGGTAGCAATCAGCCCCAGCATTTT
CASSFTGGSNQPQHF
>TRBD2|TRBV5-1|NA|TRBJ2-5
TGCGCCAGCAGCTTGGTGACTAGCGGGTACCAAGAGACCCAGTACTTC
CASSLVTSGYQETQYF
>NA|TRBV5-1|once|TRBJ1-2
TGCGCCAGCAGCCGCTGGACTTCAGGTAGGGACTATGGCTACACCTTC
CASSRWTSGRDYGYTF
>TRBD2|TRBV7-6|NA|TRBJ2-1
TGTGCCAGCAGCTTATGGACTAGCGGGAGGGCAAATGAGCAGTTCTTC
CASSLWTSGRANEQFF
>TRBD1|TRBV2|NA|TRBJ1-4
TGTGCCAGCAGTGATGGGACAGGGTTTGAAAAACTGTTTTTT
CASSDGTGFEKLFF
>NA|TRBV28|NA|TRBJ1-4
TGTGCCAGCAGTCCAGAAAAACTGTTTTTT
CASSPEKLFF
>TRBD1|TRBV5-6|NA|TRBJ1-6
TGTGCCAGCAGCTACGGATCCGGTCAGGGGGCGTATAATTCACCCCTCCACTTT
CASSYGSGQGAYNSPLHF
>TRBD2|TRBV5-4|NA|TRBJ2-7
TGTGCCAGCAGCACCGGGACTAGGGCCCTCGAGCAGTACTTC
CASSTGTRALEQYF
>NA|TRBV7-3|once|TRBJ2-6
TGTGCCAGCAGCTTAGGTCGGGGGGCATTGTCTGGGGCCAACGTCCTGACTTTC
CASSLGRGALSGANVLTF
>TRBD2|TRBV7-2|NA|TRBJ2-7
TGTGCCAGCAGCTCTTCCGGTAGCGGGGCCATCTACGAGCAGTACTTC
CASSSSGSGAIYEQYF
>NA|TRBV5-4|NA|TRBJ2-7
TGTGCCAGCAGCCTCAAAGTTGGCCCCGCTCCCCACGAGCAGTACTTC
CASSLKVGPAPHEQYF
>NA|TRBV7-3|NA|TRBJ1-1
TGTGCCAGCAGCCCTCGCGGATTTAGGATTACTGAAGCTTTCTTT
CASSPRGFRITEAFF